Each of the 27 T cell receptor beta chains below was sequenced from the same sample in a study of cytomegalovirus exposure and HLA in healthy donors. The PCR used 60 Vbeta and 13 Jbeta primers. Generated by immunoSEQ multiplex PCR, the TCRdb table keeps only in-frame clones and is missing some. Of 180,000 or so clones listed, about 80% are singletons. Sequenced input: PBMCs. These receptors all come from a man between 18 and 29 years old in good health and CMV-seronegative.

This chain connects TRBV10-1 to TRBJ2-5; 8 bases line up with TRBD2. This CDR3 has 17 amino acids. The germline gives CDR1 WNHNN, CDR2 SYGVQD (reference sequence). Germline trimming cut 8 bases from V and 1 base from J; bases unmatched to any gene: 15. The CDR3 reads CASGRSLAAACQETQYF. CDR3 DNA: TGCGCCAGCGGACGATCACTAGCGGCGGCGTGCCAAGAGACCCAGTACTTC.

The chain couples TRBV7-2 to TRBJ1-1; unclear D gene. The CDR3 runs 13 residues. Germline values: CDR1 SGHTA, CDR2 FQGNSA. V was cut by 6 bases and J by 2 bases, with 10 bases left in between. The CDR3 DNA reads TGTGCCAGCAGGAGGAGATTAAACACTGAAGCTTTCTTT. Its translation is CASRRRLNTEAFF.

This chain joins TRBV6-5 and TRBJ1-2; maybe TRBD1 (6 bases). This CDR3 contains 14 residues. Germline V gene lookup returns CDR1 MNHEY and CDR2 SVGAGI. V was cut by 2 bases and J by 4 bases, with 11 bases left in between. This CDR3 reads CASSYDGQLYGYTF. CDR3 DNA: TGTGCCAGCAGTTACGACGGACAGCTCTATGGCTACACCTTC.

The CDR3, as DNA: TGTGCCAGCAGCCACTCGACAGGGGTAGGCTACACCTTC. Protein product: CASSHSTGVGYTF. The chain carries TRBV5-4 and TRBJ1-2, with 8 positions matching TRBD1. With 4 bases clipped from V and 8 bases from J, the junction kept 7 bases outside the gene matches. The CDR3 is made up of 13 amino acids. From germline, CDR1 is SGHNT and CDR2 YYREEE (reference sequence).

The chain uses TRBV11-1 and TRBJ2-7; the D gene is possibly TRBD1 (5 bases). The germline gives CDR1 SGHAT, CDR2 FQDESV (reference sequence). The CDR3 covers 15 residues. V lost 5 bases to trimming and J lost 1 base, with 15 bases between them. The CDR3 reads CASSLKGLISYEQYF. DNA of the CDR3: TGTGCCAGCAGCCTCAAGGGGCTTATTTCCTACGAGCAGTACTTC.

A single count supports this clone. The chain uses TRBV5-6 and TRBJ2-5, with 8 positions matching TRBD1. Trimming at V came to 4 bases and at J to 2 bases, leaving 7 bases not matched to a gene. Germline values: CDR1 SGHDT, CDR2 YYEEEE. The CDR3 totals 15 residues. CDR3 nucleotide sequence: TGTGCCAGCAGCATCCGTACAGGGGGTCAAGAGACCCAGTACTTC. Its protein product is CASSIRTGGQETQYF.

In this sample, this clone turned up a few times. The chain has TRBV6-5 and TRBJ2-6; TRBD1 aligns across 7 bases. Germline values: CDR1 MNHEY, CDR2 SVGAGI. This CDR3 is built from 16 residues. Trimming removed 2 bases from V and 2 bases from J; junction bases left unmatched: 3. The CDR3 loop reads CASSYRQGTGANVLTF. CDR3 nucleotides: TGTGCCAGCAGTTACAGACAGGGCACTGGGGCCAACGTCCTGACTTTC.

The chain joins TRBV5-6 to TRBJ2-3; 7 bases map to TRBD1. With 3 bases clipped from V and 2 bases from J, the junction kept 9 bases outside the gene matches. The CDR3 has 16 amino acids. Germline CDR1 SGHDT, CDR2 YYEEEE. DNA of the CDR3: TGTGCCAGCAGCTGGGGCGCAGGGGGTAACACAGATACGCAGTATTTT. It is translated as CASSWGAGGNTDTQYF.

The J gene is TRBJ1-6, the V gene TRBV2, with a weak D call TRBD1 (6 bases). Germline V gene lookup returns CDR1 SNHLY and CDR2 FYNNEI. V was clipped by 2 bases and J by 0 bases, with 17 bases between them. The CDR3 is 19 residues long. For the CDR3, the DNA is TGTGCCAGCAGTGAACGGCGAGGACAGAAGATCTCCTATAATTCACCCCTCCACTTT. Protein product: CASSERRGQKISYNSPLHF.

The V call is TRBV18, the J call TRBJ2-3; D possibly corresponds to TRBD1 (6 bases). The CDR3 contains 13 residues. Germline-derived CDR1 and CDR2 are KGHSH and LQKENI. V was pared by 5 bases and J by 6 bases, with 12 bases between. The CDR3 loop reads CASSGDNSDTQYF. The DNA of the CDR3 is TGTGCCAGCTCAGGGGACAACTCGGATACGCAGTATTTT. The complete variable domain, with remaining parts taken from reference TRBV18 and TRBJ2-3, reads NAGVMQNPRHLVRRRGQEARLRCSPMKGHSHVYWYRQLPEEGLKFMVYLQKENIIDESGMPKERFSAEFPKEGPSILRIQQVVRGDSAAYFCASSGDNSDTQYFGPGTRLTVL.

This clone was detected only once. This chain joins TRBV7-3 and TRBJ2-1; the D gene is possibly TRBD2 (5 bases). CDR1 and CDR2 from the germline V gene are SGHTA and FQGTGA. The CDR3 is 14 residues long. V dropped 5 bases and J dropped 15 bases, with 23 bases sitting between them. The CDR3: CASSDHHLGSQPFF. CDR3 in DNA: TGTGCCAGCAGCGACCACCACTTGGGGAGTCAACCGTTCTTC.

The chain is built from TRBV11-2 and TRBJ2-7; 8 bases are a match to TRBD1. The CDR3 totals 14 residues. V gave up 2 bases and J gave up 2 bases; unmatched junction bases: 2. Germline V gene lookup returns CDR1 SGHAT and CDR2 FQNNGV. Written as DNA, the CDR3 is TGTGCCAGCAGCTTAAGGGACAGGACCTACGAGCAGTACTTC. Its protein product is CASSLRDRTYEQYF.

The chain employs TRBV4-2 and TRBJ1-2; perhaps TRBD1 as D (5 bases). Germline loops: CDR1 LGHNA, CDR2 YNFKEQ. The CDR3 sequence is 10 residues long. The CDR3 nucleotides are TGTGGCCGGGGGAGCTATGGCTACACCTTC. Residues: CGRGSYGYTF.

The J gene is TRBJ2-3, the V gene TRBV6-6; TRBD2 matches 8 bases. Germline V gene data show CDR1 as MNHNY and CDR2 as SVGAGI (reference sequence). Trimming cost V 6 bases and J 10 bases; bases outside gene matches: 9. The CDR3 has 13 amino acids. CDR3 loop: CASSREPGGAQYF. CDR3 coding DNA: TGTGCCAGCAGCCGGGAACCCGGGGGGGCGCAGTATTTT.

The chain employs TRBV5-6 and TRBJ2-2; maybe TRBD1 (5 bases). The V and J ends lost 0 bases and 0 bases respectively, with 9 bases between them. Germline V gives CDR1 SGHDT, CDR2 YYEEEE. CDR3 length: 16 residues. The CDR3 bases are TGTGCCAGCAGCTTGGAACAGGTAGCGAACACCGGGGAGCTGTTTTTT. Encoded protein: CASSLEQVANTGELFF.

The gene calls are TRBV27 and TRBJ2-5, with D perhaps TRBD2 (5 bases). The germline V and J ends were trimmed by 6 bases and 3 bases, with 14 bases remaining between them. Germline loops: CDR1 MNHEY, CDR2 SMNVEV (reference sequence). The CDR3 is 14 amino acids. CDR3 in amino acids: CASSPLRAEETQYF. In DNA form, the CDR3 reads TGTGCCAGCAGCCCCCTGCGGGCTGAAGAGACCCAGTACTTC.

CDR3 coding DNA: TGTGCCAGCAGTCCACTCCGGGTCTCATGTGAAGCTTTCTTT. Translation: CASSPLRVSCEAFF. V usage is TRBV6-1 and J usage is TRBJ1-1; D remains ambiguous. The CDR3 extends over 14 amino acids. The germline V and J ends were trimmed by 5 bases and 7 bases, with 17 bases remaining between them. CDR1 and CDR2 from the germline V gene are MNHNS and SASEGT.

J is TRBJ2-1 and V is TRBV29-1; D is possibly TRBD1 (5 bases). Germline V gene data show CDR1 as SQVTM and CDR2 as ANQGSEA. This CDR3 contains 12 residues. The ends were cut back, 3 bases at V and 7 bases at J, with 10 bases in the middle. For the CDR3, the DNA is TGCAGCGTTGAGCTCAGGGCGAATGAGCAGTTCTTC. This translates into CSVELRANEQFF.

This chain links TRBV6-6 with TRBJ1-4, with D unresolved. The CDR3 loop spans 11 amino acids. The germline V gene encodes CDR1 MNHNY and CDR2 SVGAGI (reference sequence). The germline V and J ends were trimmed by 10 bases and 8 bases, with 11 bases remaining between them. The CDR3 region has the DNA TGTGCCACCGCCGGAGGAGAAAAACTGTTTTTT. This translates into CATAGGEKLFF.

The V call is TRBV27, the J call TRBJ2-5; the match to TRBD2 covers 9 bases. In germline, CDR1 is MNHEY, CDR2 SMNVEV (reference sequence). Trimming at V came to 8 bases and at J to 2 bases, leaving 18 bases not matched to a gene. The CDR3 runs to 18 residues. The chain's CDR3 is CASSKKGRGGAGQETQYF. The CDR3 region has the DNA TGTGCCAGCTCAAAAAAGGGGCGGGGGGGCGCGGGGCAAGAGACCCAGTACTTC.

The gene calls are TRBV20-1 and TRBJ2-1; D unresolved. Germline values: CDR1 DFQATT, CDR2 SNEGSKA (reference sequence). Trimming left V 7 bases short and J 7 bases short, with 8 bases between. The CDR3 extends over 10 amino acids. The CDR3 DNA reads as TGCAGTGGCGGAAGAAATGAGCAGTTCTTC. Translated: CSGGRNEQFF.

This clone was observed once. V usage is TRBV6-5 and J usage is TRBJ1-1; unclear D gene. The V end lost 3 bases, the J end lost 6 bases, and 5 bases lay between the germline ends. Germline loops: CDR1 MNHEY, CDR2 SVGAGI. The CDR3 spans 11 residues. The CDR3 loop is CASSYPAEAFF. CDR3 DNA sequence: TGTGCCAGCAGTTATCCCGCTGAAGCTTTCTTT.

The J gene is TRBJ2-3, the V gene TRBV14; D perhaps matches TRBD1 (6 bases). Deletions cut 2 bases from V and 2 bases from J, with 8 bases between. The germline gives CDR1 SGHDN, CDR2 FVKESK. This CDR3 is built from 14 residues. CDR3 residues: CASSQTGITDTQYF. In DNA, the CDR3 is TGTGCCAGCAGCCAAACAGGGATCACAGATACGCAGTATTTT.

This rearrangement joins TRBV7-2 to TRBJ2-7; 12 positions match TRBD2. Per the germline V gene, CDR1 is SGHTA and CDR2 is FQGNSA. The V gene end was trimmed by 5 bases and the J gene end by 2 bases; junction bases not matched to a gene: 13. The CDR3 length is 18 residues. The CDR3, as DNA: TGTGCCAGCAGCCCCAGACTAGCGGGAGCTTCGGATACCTACGAGCAGTACTTC. Translating it yields CASSPRLAGASDTYEQYF. Looking up the rest from reference TRBV7-2 and TRBJ2-7 gives the full variable domain: GAGVSQSPSNKVTEKGKDVELRCDPISGHTALYWYRQSLGQGLEFLIYFQGNSAPDKSGLPSDRFSAERTGGSVSTLTIQRTQQEDSAVYLCASSPRLAGASDTYEQYFGPGTRLTVT.

CDR3 in amino acids: CASSLGQGGAGNTIYF. CDR3 nucleotide sequence: TGTGCCAGCAGCTTGGGACAAGGGGGCGCTGGAAACACCATATATTTT. V and J are TRBV5-4 and TRBJ1-3; 7 positions match TRBD1. The length of the CDR3 is 16 residues. Germline V CDR1 and CDR2: SGHNT, YYREEE (reference sequence). Trimming removed 0 bases from V and 2 bases from J; junction bases left unmatched: 5. The variable domain in full, completed from reference TRBV5-4 and TRBJ1-3, reads ETGVTQSPTHLIKTRGQQVTLRCSSQSGHNTVSWYQQALGQGPQFIFQYYREEENGRGNFPPRFSGLQFPNYSSELNVNALELDDSALYLCASSLGQGGAGNTIYFGEGSWLTVV.

V and J are TRBV5-4 and TRBJ1-3; D ambiguous. Germline CDR1 and CDR2: SGHNT and YYREEE (reference sequence). V was trimmed by 2 bases and J by 0 bases, leaving 9 bases between them. This CDR3 has 15 residues. CDR3 sequence: CASSFYRNSGNTIYF. CDR3 bases: TGTGCCAGCAGCTTCTACCGAAACTCTGGAAACACCATATATTTT.

V and J are TRBV2 and TRBJ2-5, with unresolved D. The end of the DNA is better explained by TRBJ2-7, so the J call may be wrong. Germline CDR1 SNHLY, CDR2 FYNNEI. The CDR3 sequence is 11 residues long. In DNA form, the CDR3 reads TGTGCCAGCAGGGTGGTCTACGAGCAGTACTTC. Translation: CASRVVYEQYF.